The 17 T cell receptor beta chains below come from one sample, sequenced in a study of Graves' ophthalmopathy and Graves' hyperthyroidism. RNA transcripts served as template for amplifying TCR beta CDR3 sequences. The workflow started with a first-round RT-PCR run with HTBI primers and then moved on to a second-round multiplex PCR. TCRdb ran MiXCR on the multiplex PCR reads and lists one entry per CDR3 protein. The table has 200,000 to 250,000 distinct CDR3 sequences, around 45% seen once. Sequencing was done on a sample of peripheral blood. These receptors all stem from an adult man with Graves' ophthalmopathy.

This clonotype was seen a few times. V gene TRBV29-1 combines with J gene TRBJ1-3, with TRBD1 matching 7 bases. The CDR3 spans 16 residues. CDR1 is SQVTM, CDR2 ANQGSEA, per germline. With V trimmed by 0 bases and J by 2 bases, 7 bases remained unmatched. CDR3 DNA: TGCAGCGTTGAAGATCCAACAGGGGTCACTGGAAACACCATATATTTT. Protein: CSVEDPTGVTGNTIYF.

This rearrangement joins TRBV2 to TRBJ2-5; D might be TRBD2 (5 bases). Germline-derived CDR1 and CDR2 are SNHLY and FYNNEI. V dropped 2 bases and J dropped 4 bases, with 11 bases sitting between them. CDR3 length: 14 residues. CDR3 nucleotide sequence: TGTGCCAGCAGTGAAAACGGGGTGGGAGAGACCCAGTACTTC. This encodes CASSENGVGETQYF.

The gene calls are TRBV6-6 and TRBJ1-1, with a weak D call TRBD1 (6 bases). V was cut by 5 bases and J by 1 base, with 8 bases left in between. Germline CDR1 is MNHNY and CDR2 is SVGAGI (reference sequence). CDR3 size: 13 residues. This CDR3 reads CASSGTRNTEAFF. CDR3 nucleotide sequence: TGTGCCAGCAGTGGGACAAGGAACACTGAAGCTTTCTTT.

The V call is TRBV13, the J call TRBJ1-1, with 7 bases matching TRBD1. The CDR3 sequence is 16 residues long. CDR1 is PRHDT, CDR2 FYEKMQ, per germline (reference sequence). V dropped 5 bases and J dropped 0; count of bases not matched to a gene: 9. In DNA form, the CDR3 reads TGTGCCAGCAGCACGCCGACGGGACAGATGAACACTGAAGCTTTCTTT. Protein product: CASSTPTGQMNTEAFF. The full variable domain, with the rest looked up from reference TRBV13 and TRBJ1-1, is AAGVIQSPRHLIKEKRETATLKCYPIPRHDTVYWYQQGPGQDPQFLISFYEKMQSDKGSIPDRFSAQQFSDYHSELNMSSLELGDSALYFCASSTPTGQMNTEAFFGQGTRLTVV.

The V gene is TRBV2, the J gene TRBJ1-5, with 7 bases that match TRBD1. Unmatched junction bases numbered 6, after V lost 5 bases and J lost 2 bases. CDR1 is SNHLY and CDR2 is FYNNEI in the germline V gene. The CDR3 consists of 15 residues. The chain's CDR3 is CASSSNRGGNQPQHF. As DNA, the CDR3 is TGTGCCAGCAGTTCTAACAGGGGCGGCAATCAGCCCCAGCATTTT. The variable domain in full, completed from reference TRBV2 and TRBJ1-5, reads EPEVTQTPSHQVTQMGQEVILRCVPISNHLYFYWYRQILGQKVEFLVSFYNNEISEKSEIFDDQFSVERPDGSNFTLKIRSTKLEDSAMYFCASSSNRGGNQPQHFGDGTRLSIL.

This clonotype was found a few times. The V gene is TRBV5-6, the J gene TRBJ1-2; D is perhaps TRBD1 (5 bases). The CDR3 is made up of 14 amino acids. V lost 1 base to trimming and J lost 8 bases, with 15 bases between them. Germline assignment: CDR1 SGHDT and CDR2 YYEEEE. The CDR3 loop reads CASSLRQGTSGYTF. CDR3 coding DNA: TGTGCCAGCAGCTTGAGGCAGGGAACGAGCGGCTACACCTTC.

The V and J genes are TRBV20-1 and TRBJ1-5; D remains unclear. Germline V CDR1 and CDR2: DFQATT, SNEGSKA (reference sequence). CDR3 length equals 14 residues. Trimming pared 3 bases from V and 3 bases from J, leaving 12 bases between. CDR3 sequence (DNA): TGCAGTGCTAGGGGCGATAGGGACAATCAGCCCCAGCATTTT. Protein product: CSARGDRDNQPQHF.

As regards this clonotype: Germline and junction disagree at one end, which may indicate a read error. CDR3 in DNA: TGTGCCAGCAGCATTCGACAGAGGGCTGAAGCTTTCTTT. As protein: CASSIRQRAEAFF. The chain uses TRBV5-1 and TRBJ1-1; D may be TRBD1 (5 bases). The germline gives CDR1 SGHRS, CDR2 YFSETQ. This CDR3 contains 13 residues. The full variable domain, its missing parts supplied by reference TRBV5-1 and TRBJ1-1, is KAGVTQTPRYLIKTRGQQVTLSCSPISGHRSVSWYQQTPGQGLQFLFEYFSETQRNKGNFPGRFSGRQFSNSRSEMNVSTLELGDSALYLCASSIRQRAEAFFGQGTRLTVV.

CDR3 sequence (DNA): TGCAGTGCTAGAGATCGGGCGGGACTAGCGACCAATGAGCAGTTCTTC. It translates to CSARDRAGLATNEQFF. The chain joins TRBV20-1 to TRBJ2-7, with 10 bases identical to TRBD2. The tail of the sequence fits TRBJ2-1 better, so the J call may be wrong. The CDR3 length is 16 residues. Germline V gene sequence: CDR1 DFQATT, CDR2 SNEGSKA (reference sequence).

This clonotype was counted a few times. The chain joins TRBV25-1 to TRBJ2-7; 9 bases are a match to TRBD1. V was pared by 5 bases and J by 3 bases, with 5 bases of the junction left unmatched. This CDR3 spans 14 amino acids. Germline V gives CDR1 MGHDK, CDR2 SYGVNS. The CDR3 loop is CASSTGTGIYEQYF. The CDR3 nucleotides read TGTGCCAGCAGTACCGGGACAGGGATCTACGAGCAGTACTTC.

This clonotype was detected a few times. This rearrangement joins TRBV19 to TRBJ1-1; 8 bases fit TRBD1. The J segment lost 1 base and the V segment lost 1 base, leaving 2 bases of the junction unmatched. The CDR3 sequence is 15 residues long. Germline CDR1 reads LNHDA; CDR2 reads SQIVND (reference sequence). CDR3 loop: CASSIVGQGNTEAFF. Written as DNA, the CDR3 is TGTGCCAGTAGTATAGTCGGACAGGGGAACACTGAAGCTTTCTTT.

This chain joins TRBV7-2 and TRBJ2-5; possibly TRBD1 for D (6 bases). Germline V gene sequence: CDR1 SGHTA, CDR2 FQGNSA. CDR3 size: 15 residues. With 4 bases removed from V and 4 bases from J, the gap between germline ends came to 16 bases. The CDR3, as DNA: TGTGCCAGCAGCTCCCGGGACATGGGGCGAGAGACCCAGTACTTC. As protein: CASSSRDMGRETQYF.

Points on this clonotype: This may stem from a read error, because a much larger clone lies one nucleotide away. The J gene is TRBJ1-2, the V gene TRBV7-2; no firm D call. Germline CDR1 and CDR2: SGHTA and FQGNSA. This CDR3 has 13 residues. This CDR3 reads CAGSTRDPYGYTF. Here the CDR3 DNA reads TGTGCCGGCAGCACCCGGGATCCCTATGGCTACACCTTC. Full variable domain (outside the CDR3, taken from reference TRBV7-2 and TRBJ1-2): GAGVSQSPSNKVTEKGKDVELRCDPISGHTALYWYRQSLGQGLEFLIYFQGNSAPDKSGLPSDRFSAERTGGSVSTLTIQRTQQEDSAVYLCAGSTRDPYGYTFGSGTRLTVV.

The chain recombines TRBV7-3 with TRBJ1-2; 11 bases line up with TRBD1. Trimming cost V 5 bases and J 4 bases; bases outside gene matches: 9. This CDR3 is 16 amino acids long. Germline CDR1 reads SGHTA; CDR2 reads FQGTGA. The CDR3 loop reads CASSPGQGDLGYGYTF. CDR3 bases: TGTGCCAGCAGCCCGGGACAGGGGGATTTGGGCTATGGCTACACCTTC.

V usage is TRBV12-3 or TRBV12-4 and J usage is TRBJ1-5; D is unclear. The CDR3 loop spans 14 amino acids. V was clipped by 3 bases and J by 6 bases, with 12 bases between them. The DNA of the CDR3 is TGTGCCAGCAGTTTGTACGGGGATAGTCAGCCCCAGCATTTT. Translation gives CASSLYGDSQPQHF.

This clonotype appeared a few times. V is TRBV29-1 and J is TRBJ2-2; 9 nucleotides line up with TRBD2. Trimming at V came to 0 bases and at J to 6 bases, leaving 11 bases not matched to a gene. The CDR3 runs 17 residues. The V gene's germline CDR1 is SQVTM and CDR2 ANQGSEA. DNA for the CDR3: TGCAGCGTTGAAGATTTCTCGTCTAGCGGGAATGCCGGGGAGCTGTTTTTT. Its translation is CSVEDFSSSGNAGELFF.

This chain joins TRBV5-4 and TRBJ1-6; TRBD1 matches 12 bases. The CDR3 is 15 amino acids. Germline V lookup: CDR1 SGHNT, CDR2 YYREEE (reference sequence). The junction had 5 bases not matched to a gene; V was cut back by 5 bases and J by 8 bases. This CDR3 is CASRTGTGGDSPLHF. The CDR3 bases are TGTGCCAGCAGAACAGGGACAGGGGGCGATTCACCCCTCCACTTT.